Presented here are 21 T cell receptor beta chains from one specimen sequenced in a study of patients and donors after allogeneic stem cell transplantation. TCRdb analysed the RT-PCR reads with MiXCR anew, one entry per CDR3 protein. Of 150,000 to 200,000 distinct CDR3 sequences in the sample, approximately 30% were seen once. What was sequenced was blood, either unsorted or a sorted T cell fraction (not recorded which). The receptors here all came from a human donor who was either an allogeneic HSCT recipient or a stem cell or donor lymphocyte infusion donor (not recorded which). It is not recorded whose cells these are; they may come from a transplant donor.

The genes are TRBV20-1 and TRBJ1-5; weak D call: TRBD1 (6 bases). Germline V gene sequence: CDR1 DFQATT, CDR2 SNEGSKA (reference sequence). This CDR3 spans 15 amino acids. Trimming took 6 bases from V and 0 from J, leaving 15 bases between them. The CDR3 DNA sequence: TGCAGTGCCCCTCCTGGACAGAGTAGCAATCAGCCCCAGCATTTT. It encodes CSAPPGQSSNQPQHF.

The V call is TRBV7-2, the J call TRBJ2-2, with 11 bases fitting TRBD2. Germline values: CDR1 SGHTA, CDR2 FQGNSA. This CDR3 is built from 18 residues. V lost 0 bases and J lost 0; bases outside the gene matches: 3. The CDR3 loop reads CASSLALGLAANTGELFF. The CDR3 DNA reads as TGTGCCAGCAGCTTAGCGCTGGGACTAGCGGCGAACACCGGGGAGCTGTTTTTT. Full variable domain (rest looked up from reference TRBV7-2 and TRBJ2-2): GAGVSQSPSNKVTEKGKDVELRCDPISGHTALYWYRQSLGQGLEFLIYFQGNSAPDKSGLPSDRFSAERTGGSVSTLTIQRTQQEDSAVYLCASSLALGLAANTGELFFGEGSRLTVL.

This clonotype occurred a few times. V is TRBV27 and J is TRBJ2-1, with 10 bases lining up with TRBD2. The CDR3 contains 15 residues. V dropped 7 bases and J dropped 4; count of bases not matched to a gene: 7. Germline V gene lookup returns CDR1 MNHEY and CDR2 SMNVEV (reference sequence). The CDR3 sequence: CASTQGTSAYNEQFF. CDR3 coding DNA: TGTGCCAGCACCCAGGGGACTAGCGCATACAATGAGCAGTTCTTC.

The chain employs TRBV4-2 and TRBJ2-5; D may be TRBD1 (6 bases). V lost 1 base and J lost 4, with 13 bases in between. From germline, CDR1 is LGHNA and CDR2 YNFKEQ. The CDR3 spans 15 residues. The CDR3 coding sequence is TGTGCCAGCAGCCAAGTTCTGAACAGGGCAGAGACCCAGTACTTC. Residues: CASSQVLNRAETQYF.

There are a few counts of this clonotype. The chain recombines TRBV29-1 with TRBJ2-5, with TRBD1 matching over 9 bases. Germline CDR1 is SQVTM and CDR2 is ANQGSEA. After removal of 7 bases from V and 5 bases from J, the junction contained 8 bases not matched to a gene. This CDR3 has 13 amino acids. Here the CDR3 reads CSAAGTGRETQYF. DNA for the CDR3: TGCAGCGCCGCTGGGACAGGGAGGGAGACCCAGTACTTC.

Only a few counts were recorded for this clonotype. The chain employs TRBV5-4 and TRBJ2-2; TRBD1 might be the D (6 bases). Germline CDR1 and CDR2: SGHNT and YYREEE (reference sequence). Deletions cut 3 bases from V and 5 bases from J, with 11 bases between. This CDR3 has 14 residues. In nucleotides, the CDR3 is TGTGCCAGCAGCTGGACCACAGGGACCGGGGAGCTGTTTTTT. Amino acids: CASSWTTGTGELFF.

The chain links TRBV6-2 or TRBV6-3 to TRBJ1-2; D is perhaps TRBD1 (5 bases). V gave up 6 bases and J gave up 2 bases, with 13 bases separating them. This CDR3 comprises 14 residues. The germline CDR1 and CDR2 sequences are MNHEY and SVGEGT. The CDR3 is CASSHGTSNYGYTF. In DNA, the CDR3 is TGTGCCAGCAGCCACGGGACGTCCAACTATGGCTACACCTTC.

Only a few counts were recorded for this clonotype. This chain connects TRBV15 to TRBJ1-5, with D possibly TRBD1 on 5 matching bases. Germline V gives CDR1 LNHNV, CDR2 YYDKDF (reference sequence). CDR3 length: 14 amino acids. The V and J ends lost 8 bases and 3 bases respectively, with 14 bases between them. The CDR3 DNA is TGTGCCACCGGGACCTCCGCCCCCAATCAGCCCCAGCATTTT. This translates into CATGTSAPNQPQHF. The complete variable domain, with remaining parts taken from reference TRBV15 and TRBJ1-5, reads DAMVIQNPRYQVTQFGKPVTLSCSQTLNHNVMYWYQQKSSQAPKLLFHYYDKDFNNEADTPDNFQSRRPNTSFCFLDIRSPGLGDTAMYLCATGTSAPNQPQHFGDGTRLSIL.

CDR3 in amino acids: CAISEGAGGELFF. The CDR3 DNA follows: TGTGCCATCAGTGAGGGAGCGGGAGGGGAGCTGTTTTTT. The V gene is TRBV10-3, the J gene TRBJ2-2; 7 bases map to TRBD2. This CDR3 region has 13 residues. Germline-derived CDR1 and CDR2 are ENHRY and SYGVKD. With 2 bases clipped from V and 8 bases from J, the junction kept 2 bases outside the gene matches.

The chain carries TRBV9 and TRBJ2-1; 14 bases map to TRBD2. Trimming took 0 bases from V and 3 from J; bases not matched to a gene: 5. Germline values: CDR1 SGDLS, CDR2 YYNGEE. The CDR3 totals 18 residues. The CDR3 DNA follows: TGTGCCAGCAGCGTAGCCCTAGGGACTAGCGGGGGCTACAATGAGCAGTTCTTC. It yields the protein CASSVALGTSGGYNEQFF.

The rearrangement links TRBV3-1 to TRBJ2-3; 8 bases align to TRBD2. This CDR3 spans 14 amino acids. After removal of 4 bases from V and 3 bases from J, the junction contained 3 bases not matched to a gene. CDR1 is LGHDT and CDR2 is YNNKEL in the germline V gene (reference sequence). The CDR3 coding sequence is TGTGCCAGCAGCCCGGGACTAGTTACAGATACGCAGTATTTT. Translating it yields CASSPGLVTDTQYF.

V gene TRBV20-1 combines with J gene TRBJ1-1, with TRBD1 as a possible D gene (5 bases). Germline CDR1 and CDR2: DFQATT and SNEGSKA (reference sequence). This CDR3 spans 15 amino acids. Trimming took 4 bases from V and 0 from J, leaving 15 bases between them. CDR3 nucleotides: TGCAGTGCTAAAAGCCCGGGACGGCTGAACACTGAAGCTTTCTTT. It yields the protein CSAKSPGRLNTEAFF.

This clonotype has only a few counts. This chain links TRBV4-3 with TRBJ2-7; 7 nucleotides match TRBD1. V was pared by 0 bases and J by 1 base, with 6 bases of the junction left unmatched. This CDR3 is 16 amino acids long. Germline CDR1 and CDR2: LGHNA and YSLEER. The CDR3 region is CASSQDYRGLSYEQYF. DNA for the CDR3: TGCGCCAGCAGCCAAGATTACAGGGGCCTTTCCTACGAGCAGTACTTC.

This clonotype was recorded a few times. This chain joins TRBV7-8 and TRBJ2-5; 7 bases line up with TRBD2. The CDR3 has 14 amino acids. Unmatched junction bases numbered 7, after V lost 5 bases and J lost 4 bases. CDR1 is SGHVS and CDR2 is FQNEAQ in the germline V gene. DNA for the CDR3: TGTGCCAGCAGCCCACTCTCGGGGGGAGAGACCCAGTACTTC. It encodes CASSPLSGGETQYF.

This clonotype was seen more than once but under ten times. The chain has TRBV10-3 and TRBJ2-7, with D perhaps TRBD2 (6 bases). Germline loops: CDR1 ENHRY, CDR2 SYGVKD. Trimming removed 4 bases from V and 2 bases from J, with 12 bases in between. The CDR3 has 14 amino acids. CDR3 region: CAISVLAITYEQYF. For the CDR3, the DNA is TGTGCCATCAGTGTCCTAGCGATAACCTACGAGCAGTACTTC.

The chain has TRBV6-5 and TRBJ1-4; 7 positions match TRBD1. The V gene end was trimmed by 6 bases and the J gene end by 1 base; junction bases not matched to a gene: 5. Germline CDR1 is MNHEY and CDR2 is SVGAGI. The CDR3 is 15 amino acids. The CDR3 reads CASRQGMGTNEKLFF. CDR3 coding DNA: TGTGCCAGCAGACAGGGGATGGGAACTAATGAAAAACTGTTTTTT.

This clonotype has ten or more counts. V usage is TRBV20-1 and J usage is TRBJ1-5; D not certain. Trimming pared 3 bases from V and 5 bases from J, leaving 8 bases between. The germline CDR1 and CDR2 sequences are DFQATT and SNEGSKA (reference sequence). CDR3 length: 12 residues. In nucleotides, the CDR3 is TGCAGTGCTAGTGAAGACCATCAGCCCCAGCATTTT. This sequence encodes CSASEDHQPQHF.

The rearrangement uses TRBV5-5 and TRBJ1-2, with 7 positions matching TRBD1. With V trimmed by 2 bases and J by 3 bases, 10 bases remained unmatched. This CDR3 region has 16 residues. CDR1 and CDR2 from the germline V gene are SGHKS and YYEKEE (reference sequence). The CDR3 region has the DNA TGTGCCAGCAGCTTTTCCCCGGTAACAGGGGACTATGGCTACACCTTC. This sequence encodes CASSFSPVTGDYGYTF.

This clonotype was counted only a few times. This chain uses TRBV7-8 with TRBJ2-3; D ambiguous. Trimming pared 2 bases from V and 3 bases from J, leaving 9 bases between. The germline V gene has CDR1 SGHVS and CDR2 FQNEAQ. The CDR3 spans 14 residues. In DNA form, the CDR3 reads TGTGCCAGCAGCTTAAGGCCAGAGACAGATACGCAGTATTTT. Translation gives CASSLRPETDTQYF.

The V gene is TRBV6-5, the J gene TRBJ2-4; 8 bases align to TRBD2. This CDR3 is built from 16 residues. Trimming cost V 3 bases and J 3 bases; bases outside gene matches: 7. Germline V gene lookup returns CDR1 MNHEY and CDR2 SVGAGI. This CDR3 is CASSYSTGGVKNIQYF. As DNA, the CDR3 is TGTGCCAGCAGTTATAGTACGGGAGGGGTCAAAAACATTCAGTACTTC.

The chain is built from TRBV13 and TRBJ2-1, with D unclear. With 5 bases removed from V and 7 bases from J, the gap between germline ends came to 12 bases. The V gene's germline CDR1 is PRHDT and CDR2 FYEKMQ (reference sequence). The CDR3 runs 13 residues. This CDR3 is CASSPGRRNEQFF. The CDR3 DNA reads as TGTGCCAGCAGCCCTGGCCGGAGAAATGAGCAGTTCTTC.